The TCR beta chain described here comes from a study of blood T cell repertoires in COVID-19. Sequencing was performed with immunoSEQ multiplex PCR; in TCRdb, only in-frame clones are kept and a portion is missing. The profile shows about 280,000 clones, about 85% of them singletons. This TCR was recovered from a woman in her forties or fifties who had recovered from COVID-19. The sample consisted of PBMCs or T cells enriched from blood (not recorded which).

The CDR3 DNA is TGTGCCAGCAGATGGGGACTGGAGGCCTACGAGCAGTACTTC. This sequence encodes CASRWGLEAYEQYF. The chain employs TRBV11-2 and TRBJ2-7, with a possible D match to TRBD2 (6 bases). The germline CDR1 and CDR2 sequences are SGHAT and FQNNGV. The CDR3 spans 14 residues. Trimming took 6 bases from V and 2 from J, leaving 14 bases between them.